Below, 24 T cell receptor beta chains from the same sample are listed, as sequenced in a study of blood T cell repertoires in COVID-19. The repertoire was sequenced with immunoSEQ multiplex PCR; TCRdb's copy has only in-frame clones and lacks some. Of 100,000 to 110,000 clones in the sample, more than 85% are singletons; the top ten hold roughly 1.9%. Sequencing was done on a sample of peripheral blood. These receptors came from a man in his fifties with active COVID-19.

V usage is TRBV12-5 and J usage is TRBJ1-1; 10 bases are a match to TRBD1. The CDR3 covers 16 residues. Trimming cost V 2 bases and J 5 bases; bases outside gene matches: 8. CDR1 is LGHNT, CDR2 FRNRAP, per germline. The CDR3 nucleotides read TGTGCTAGTGGTTTGACTACGACAGGGGGCAGGACTGAAGCTTTCTTT. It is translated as CASGLTTTGGRTEAFF.

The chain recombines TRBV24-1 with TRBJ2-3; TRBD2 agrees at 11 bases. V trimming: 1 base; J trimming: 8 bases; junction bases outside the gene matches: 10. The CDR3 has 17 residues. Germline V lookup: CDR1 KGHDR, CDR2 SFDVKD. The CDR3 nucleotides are TGTGCCACCAGTGATTTCGGACTAGCGGGCCAGAGGGGTACGCAGTATTTT. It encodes CATSDFGLAGQRGTQYF.

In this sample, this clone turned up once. CDR3 in amino acids: CASSFERGRLNTEAFF. CDR3 coding DNA: TGTGCCAGCAGTTTCGAGCGGGGACGGTTGAACACTGAAGCTTTCTTT. V gene TRBV7-9 combines with J gene TRBJ1-1; D is perhaps TRBD1 (5 bases). CDR3 size: 16 residues. Germline CDR1 and CDR2: SEHNR and FQNEAQ (reference sequence). Trimming stripped 6 bases from V and 0 bases from J, with 17 bases between.

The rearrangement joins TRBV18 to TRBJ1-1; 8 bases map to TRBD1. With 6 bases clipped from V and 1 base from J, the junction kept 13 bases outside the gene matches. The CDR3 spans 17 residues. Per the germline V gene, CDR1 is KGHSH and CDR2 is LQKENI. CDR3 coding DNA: TGTGCCAGCTCGCCTTCCGACAGGGGTAGGAGGAACACTGAAGCTTTCTTT. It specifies CASSPSDRGRRNTEAFF.

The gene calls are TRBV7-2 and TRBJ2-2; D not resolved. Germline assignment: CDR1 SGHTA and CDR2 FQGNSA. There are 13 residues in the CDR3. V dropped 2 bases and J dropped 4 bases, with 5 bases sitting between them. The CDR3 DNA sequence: TGTGCCAGCAGCTTAACCGGCACCGGGGAGCTGTTTTTT. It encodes CASSLTGTGELFF.

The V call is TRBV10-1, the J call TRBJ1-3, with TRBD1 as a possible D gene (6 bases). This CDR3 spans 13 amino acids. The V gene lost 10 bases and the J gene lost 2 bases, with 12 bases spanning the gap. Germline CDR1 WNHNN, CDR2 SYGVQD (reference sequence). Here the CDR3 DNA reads TGCGCCACAAGGACAGCTACTGGAAACACCATATATTTT. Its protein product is CATRTATGNTIYF.

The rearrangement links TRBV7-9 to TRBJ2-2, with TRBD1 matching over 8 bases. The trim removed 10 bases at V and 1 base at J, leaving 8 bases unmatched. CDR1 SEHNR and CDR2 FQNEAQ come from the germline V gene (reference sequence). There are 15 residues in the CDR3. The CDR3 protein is CATRGRGENTGELFF. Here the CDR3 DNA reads TGTGCCACCAGGGGGCGGGGCGAGAACACCGGGGAGCTGTTTTTT.

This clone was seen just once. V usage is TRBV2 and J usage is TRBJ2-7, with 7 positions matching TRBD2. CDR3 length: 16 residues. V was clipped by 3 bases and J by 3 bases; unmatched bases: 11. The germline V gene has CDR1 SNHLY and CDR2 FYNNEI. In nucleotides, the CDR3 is TGTGCCAGCAGTGATGCCCGGGGGGACTCGTACTACGAGCAGTACTTC. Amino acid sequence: CASSDARGDSYYEQYF. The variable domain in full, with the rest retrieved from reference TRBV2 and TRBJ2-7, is EPEVTQTPSHQVTQMGQEVILRCVPISNHLYFYWYRQILGQKVEFLVSFYNNEISEKSEIFDDQFSVERPDGSNFTLKIRSTKLEDSAMYFCASSDARGDSYYEQYFGPGTRLTVT.

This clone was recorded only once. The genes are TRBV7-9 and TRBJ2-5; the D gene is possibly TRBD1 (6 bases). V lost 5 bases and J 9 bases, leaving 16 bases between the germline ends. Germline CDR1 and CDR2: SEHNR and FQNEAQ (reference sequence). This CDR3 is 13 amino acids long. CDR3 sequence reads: CASSPRDKVAQYF. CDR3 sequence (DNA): TGTGCCAGCAGCCCAAGGGACAAAGTGGCCCAGTACTTC.

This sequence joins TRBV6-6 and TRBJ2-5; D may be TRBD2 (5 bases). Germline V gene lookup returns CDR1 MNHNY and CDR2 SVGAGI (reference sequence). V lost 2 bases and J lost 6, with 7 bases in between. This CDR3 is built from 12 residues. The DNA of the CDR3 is TGTGCCAGCAGTTACGAGGGAAAGACCCAGTACTTC. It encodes CASSYEGKTQYF.

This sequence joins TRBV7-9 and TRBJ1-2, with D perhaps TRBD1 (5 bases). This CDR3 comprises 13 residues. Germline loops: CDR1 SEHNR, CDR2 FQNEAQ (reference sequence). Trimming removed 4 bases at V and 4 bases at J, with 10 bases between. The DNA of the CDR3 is TGTGCCAGCAGCTCGACAGTTCCCTATGGCTACACCTTC. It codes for CASSSTVPYGYTF.

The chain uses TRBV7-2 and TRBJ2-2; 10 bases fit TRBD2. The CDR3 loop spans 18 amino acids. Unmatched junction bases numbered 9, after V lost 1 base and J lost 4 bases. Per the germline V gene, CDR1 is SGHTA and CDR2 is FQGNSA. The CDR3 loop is CASSLVLAGATGTGELFF. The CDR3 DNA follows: TGTGCCAGCAGCTTAGTGCTAGCGGGAGCTACCGGCACCGGGGAGCTGTTTTTT. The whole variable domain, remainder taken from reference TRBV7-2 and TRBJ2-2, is GAGVSQSPSNKVTEKGKDVELRCDPISGHTALYWYRQSLGQGLEFLIYFQGNSAPDKSGLPSDRFSAERTGGSVSTLTIQRTQQEDSAVYLCASSLVLAGATGTGELFFGEGSRLTVL.

DNA for the CDR3: TGTGCCACCAGTAAACAGGGCACCGGGGAGCTGTTTTTT. Amino acid sequence: CATSKQGTGELFF. The chain recombines TRBV24-1 with TRBJ2-2; a possible D gene is TRBD1 (6 bases). V lost 6 bases and J 4 bases, leaving 8 bases between the germline ends. CDR3 length: 13 residues. Germline CDR1 is KGHDR and CDR2 is SFDVKD.

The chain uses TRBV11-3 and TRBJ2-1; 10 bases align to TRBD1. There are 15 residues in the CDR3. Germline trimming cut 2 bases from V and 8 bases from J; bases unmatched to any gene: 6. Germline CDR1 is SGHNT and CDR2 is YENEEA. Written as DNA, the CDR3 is TGTGCCAGCAGCTTAATGGGACAGGGGAATCATGAGCAGTTCTTC. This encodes CASSLMGQGNHEQFF.

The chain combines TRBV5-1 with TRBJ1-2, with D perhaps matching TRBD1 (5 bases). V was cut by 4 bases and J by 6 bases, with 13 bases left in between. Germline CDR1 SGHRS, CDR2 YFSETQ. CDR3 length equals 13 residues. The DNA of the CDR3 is TGCGCCAGCAGCAGAGGACATGATGATGGCTACACCTTC. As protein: CASSRGHDDGYTF.

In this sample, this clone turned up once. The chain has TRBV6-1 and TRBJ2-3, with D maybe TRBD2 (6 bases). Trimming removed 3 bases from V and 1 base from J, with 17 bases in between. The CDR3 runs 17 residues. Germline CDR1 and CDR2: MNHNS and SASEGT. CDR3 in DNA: TGTGCCAGCAGTGAGAGGAGTGGCGGGGAGCGCACAGATACGCAGTATTTT. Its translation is CASSERSGGERTDTQYF.

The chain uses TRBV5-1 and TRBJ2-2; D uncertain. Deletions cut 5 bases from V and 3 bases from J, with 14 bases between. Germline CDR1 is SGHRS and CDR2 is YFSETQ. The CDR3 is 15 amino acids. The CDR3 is CASRAPNQDTGELFF. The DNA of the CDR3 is TGCGCCAGCAGAGCACCAAACCAGGACACCGGGGAGCTGTTTTTT.

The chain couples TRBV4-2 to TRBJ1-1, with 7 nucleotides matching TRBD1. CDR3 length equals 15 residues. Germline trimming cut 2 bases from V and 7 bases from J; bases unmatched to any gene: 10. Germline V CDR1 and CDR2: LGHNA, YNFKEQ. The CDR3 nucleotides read TGTGCCAGCAGCCAACCAGAACGGGACAGTCGTGAAGCTTTCTTT. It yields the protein CASSQPERDSREAFF.

CDR3 nucleotide sequence: TGTGCCAGCAGCCAAGAAAGGGGAGGTAATCAGCCCCAGCATTTT. This translates into CASSQERGGNQPQHF. The gene calls are TRBV4-2 and TRBJ1-5, with a possible D match to TRBD1 (5 bases). Germline V gives CDR1 LGHNA, CDR2 YNFKEQ. V lost 0 bases, J lost 4 bases, and 10 bases lay in between. This CDR3 has 15 amino acids.

CDR3 DNA sequence: TGTGCCAGCAGCCCAACGGACAGTCCGGGGCCCCAGCATTTT. Translated: CASSPTDSPGPQHF. The chain couples TRBV5-5 to TRBJ1-5, with D possibly matching TRBD1 (6 bases). CDR1 SGHKS and CDR2 YYEKEE come from the germline V gene (reference sequence). This CDR3 is built from 14 residues. Trimming shortened V by 4 bases and J by 9 bases, and 17 bases separated the two germline ends. Variable domain in full (rest from reference TRBV5-5 and TRBJ1-5): DAGVTQSPTHLIKTRGQQVTLRCSPISGHKSVSWYQQVLGQGPQFIFQYYEKEERGRGNFPDRFSARQFPNYSSELNVNALLLGDSALYLCASSPTDSPGPQHFGDGTRLSIL.

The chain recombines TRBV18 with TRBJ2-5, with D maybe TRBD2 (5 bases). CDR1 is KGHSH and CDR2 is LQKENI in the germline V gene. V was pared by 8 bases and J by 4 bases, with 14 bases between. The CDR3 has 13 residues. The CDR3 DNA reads TGTGCCAGCACCAGGTCGGGGTTAGAGACCCAGTACTTC. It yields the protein CASTRSGLETQYF.

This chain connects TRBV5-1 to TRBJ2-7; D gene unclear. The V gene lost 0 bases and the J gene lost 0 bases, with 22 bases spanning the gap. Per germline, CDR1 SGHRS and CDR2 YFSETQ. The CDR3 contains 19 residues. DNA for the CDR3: TGCGCCAGCAGCTTGGACGGCGACGAGCGACGGCCGAGCTCCTACGAGCAGTACGTC. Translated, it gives CASSLDGDERRPSSYEQYV.

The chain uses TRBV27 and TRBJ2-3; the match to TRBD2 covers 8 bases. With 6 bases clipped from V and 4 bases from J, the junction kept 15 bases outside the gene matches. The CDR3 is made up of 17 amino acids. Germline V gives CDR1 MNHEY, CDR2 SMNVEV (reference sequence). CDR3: CASSLAPRAGVADTQYF. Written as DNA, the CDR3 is TGTGCCAGCAGCCTCGCGCCTCGAGCGGGAGTTGCAGATACGCAGTATTTT.

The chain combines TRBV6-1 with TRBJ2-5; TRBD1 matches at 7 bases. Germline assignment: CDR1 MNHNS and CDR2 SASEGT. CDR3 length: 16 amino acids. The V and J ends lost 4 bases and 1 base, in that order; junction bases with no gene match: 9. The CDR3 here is CASSARQGGFQETQYF. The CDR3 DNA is TGTGCCAGCAGTGCCCGACAGGGTGGCTTCCAAGAGACCCAGTACTTC.